Shown below are 12 T cell receptor beta chains from a single sample sequenced in a study of shared T cell receptors in the human thymus. Method: immunoSEQ multiplex PCR; TCRdb's copy keeps in-frame clones and lacks some. The repertoire consists of about 660,000 clones, with 70% to 90% occurring once and the leading ten covering 0.0095% to 0.013%. Another study also made use of these data, one on human thymus T cells.

Sequencing input: thymocytes. These receptors came from a boy less than two years old with a congenital heart defect.

The CDR3 sequence is CASSPKQGAFMNTEAFF. CDR3 coding DNA: TGTGCCAGCAGCCCTAAACAGGGAGCCTTCATGAACACTGAAGCTTTCTTT. This chain uses TRBV5-5 with TRBJ1-1; TRBD1 is a possible D gene (6 bases). Germline V lookup: CDR1 SGHKS, CDR2 YYEKEE (reference sequence). This CDR3 is 17 amino acids long. The V end lost 4 bases, the J end lost 0 bases, and 19 bases lay between the germline ends.

The chain has TRBV27 and TRBJ1-6; D may be TRBD1 (6 bases). This CDR3 region has 12 residues. The germline V gene has CDR1 MNHEY and CDR2 SMNVEV (reference sequence). V was cut by 9 bases and J by 7 bases, with 10 bases left in between. The chain's CDR3 is CASQTGNSPLHF. CDR3 bases: TGTGCCAGTCAAACAGGGAATTCACCCCTCCACTTT.

The genes are TRBV4-3 and TRBJ2-2; 8 bases agree with TRBD2. CDR1 and CDR2 (germline): LGHNA, YSLEER. The CDR3 sequence is 16 residues long. The trim removed 0 bases at V and 6 bases at J, leaving 6 bases unmatched. CDR3 DNA: TGCGCCAGCAGCCAAGACTCCGGGAGGGCCCCCGGGGAGCTGTTTTTT. Translation: CASSQDSGRAPGELFF.

The gene calls are TRBV10-1 and TRBJ2-5; weak D call: TRBD1 (6 bases). Deletions cut 0 bases from V and 5 bases from J, with 16 bases between. Germline loops: CDR1 WNHNN, CDR2 SYGVQD (reference sequence). This CDR3 contains 16 residues. DNA of the CDR3: TGCGCCAGCAGTGAGTCTGGCCGGGGCCAGGGGGAGACCCAGTACTTC. As protein: CASSESGRGQGETQYF.

The table lists this clone with a few counts. The CDR3 loop is CASRFRGITYNEQFF. CDR3 DNA sequence: TGTGCCAGCAGGTTTAGGGGTATCACCTACAATGAGCAGTTCTTC. The gene calls are TRBV11-2 and TRBJ2-1; a weak D match, TRBD1 (5 bases). The CDR3 extends over 15 amino acids. Germline CDR1 reads SGHAT; CDR2 reads FQNNGV. Trimming stripped 6 bases from V and 2 bases from J, with 14 bases between.

This clone was counted between two and nine times. The chain employs TRBV28 and TRBJ2-1; the D gene is possibly TRBD1 (6 bases). In germline, CDR1 is MDHEN, CDR2 SYDVKM. The CDR3 totals 9 residues. The germline V and J ends were trimmed by 11 bases and 8 bases, with 7 bases remaining between them. CDR3 sequence reads: CASGDEQFF. As DNA, the CDR3 is TGTGCCTCAGGGGATGAGCAGTTCTTC.

This chain links TRBV9 with TRBJ2-7, with TRBD2 identical over 7 bases. After removal of 1 base from V and 3 bases from J, the junction contained 10 bases not matched to a gene. The CDR3 runs 16 residues. Germline assignment: CDR1 SGDLS and CDR2 YYNGEE. The CDR3 reads CASSVMSGTYHYEQYF. CDR3 bases: TGTGCCAGCAGCGTAATGAGCGGGACTTACCACTACGAGCAGTACTTC. Using reference TRBV9 and TRBJ2-7 for the parts outside the CDR3, the full variable domain is DSGVTQTPKHLITATGQRVTLRCSPRSGDLSVYWYQQSLDQGLQFLIQYYNGEERAKGNILERFSAQQFPDLHSELNLSSLELGDSALYFCASSVMSGTYHYEQYFGPGTRLTVT.

This rearrangement joins TRBV5-4 to TRBJ2-1, with 9 bases fitting TRBD1. CDR3 size: 14 residues. Germline assignment: CDR1 SGHNT and CDR2 YYREEE (reference sequence). The J segment lost 7 bases and the V segment lost 4 bases, leaving 6 bases of the junction unmatched. This CDR3 is CASSEGTGTNEQFF. As DNA, the CDR3 is TGTGCCAGCAGCGAGGGGACAGGGACGAATGAGCAGTTCTTC.

This chain uses TRBV2 with TRBJ2-3; D possibly corresponds to TRBD1 (5 bases). Per germline, CDR1 SNHLY and CDR2 FYNNEI. V dropped 8 bases and J dropped 2 bases, with 17 bases sitting between them. There are 15 residues in the CDR3. In DNA form, the CDR3 reads TGTGCCAGCGGTCGGAGACAGCTAGTCACAGATACGCAGTATTTT. Translation gives CASGRRQLVTDTQYF.

This clone was detected once. The chain carries TRBV6-5 and TRBJ2-1, with no clear D. The V and J ends lost 1 base and 6 bases respectively, with 16 bases between them. The germline V gene has CDR1 MNHEY and CDR2 SVGAGI. The CDR3 spans 16 residues. As DNA, the CDR3 is TGTGCCAGCAGTTACTGGGCTGGGCCAGGCGCCAATGAGCAGTTCTTC. Its translation is CASSYWAGPGANEQFF.

The chain joins TRBV5-1 to TRBJ2-7; 8 positions agree with TRBD2. This CDR3 comprises 13 residues. V lost 4 bases and J lost 3; bases outside the gene matches: 3. CDR1 and CDR2 (germline): SGHRS, YFSETQ. DNA for the CDR3: TGCGCCAGCAGCGCGCGGGGGGACTACGAGCAGTACTTC. Amino acids: CASSARGDYEQYF. Together with reference TRBV5-1 and TRBJ2-7, the CDR3 gives the full variable domain: KAGVTQTPRYLIKTRGQQVTLSCSPISGHRSVSWYQQTPGQGLQFLFEYFSETQRNKGNFPGRFSGRQFSNSRSEMNVSTLELGDSALYLCASSARGDYEQYFGPGTRLTVT.

The table lists this clone with a few counts. The genes are TRBV5-4 and TRBJ2-7; 7 nucleotides line up with TRBD2. Trimming removed 1 base from V and 1 base from J; junction bases left unmatched: 5. CDR3 length: 15 amino acids. The V gene's germline CDR1 is SGHNT and CDR2 YYREEE (reference sequence). The DNA of the CDR3 is TGTGCCAGCAGCTTGAGGGCGGGAGTGTCCTACGAGCAGTACTTC. Its protein is CASSLRAGVSYEQYF.